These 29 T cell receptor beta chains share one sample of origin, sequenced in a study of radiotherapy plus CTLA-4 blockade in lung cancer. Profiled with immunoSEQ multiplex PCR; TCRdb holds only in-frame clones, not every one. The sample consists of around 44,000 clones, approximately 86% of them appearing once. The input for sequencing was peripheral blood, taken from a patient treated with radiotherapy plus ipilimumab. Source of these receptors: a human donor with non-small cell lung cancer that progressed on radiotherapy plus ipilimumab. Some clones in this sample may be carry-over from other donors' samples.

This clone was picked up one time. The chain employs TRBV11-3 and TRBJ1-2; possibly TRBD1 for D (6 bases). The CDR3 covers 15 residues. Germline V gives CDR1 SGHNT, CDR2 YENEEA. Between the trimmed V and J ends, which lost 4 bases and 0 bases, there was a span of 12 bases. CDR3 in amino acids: CASSSGDTTNYGYTF. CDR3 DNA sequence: TGTGCCAGCAGCTCAGGGGACACTACTAACTATGGCTACACCTTC.

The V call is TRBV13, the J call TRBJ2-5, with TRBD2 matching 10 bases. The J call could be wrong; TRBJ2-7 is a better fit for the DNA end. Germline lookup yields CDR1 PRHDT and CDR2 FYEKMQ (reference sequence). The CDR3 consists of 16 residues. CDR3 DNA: TGTGCCAGCAGCTTAGTCGGGACTAGCGTATCCTACGAGCAGTACTTC. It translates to CASSLVGTSVSYEQYF.

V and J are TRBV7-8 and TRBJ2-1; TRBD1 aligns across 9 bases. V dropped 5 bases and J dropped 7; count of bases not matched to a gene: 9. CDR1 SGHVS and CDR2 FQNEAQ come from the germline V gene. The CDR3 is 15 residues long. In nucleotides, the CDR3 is TGTGCCAGCAGCCCCCCCGCGACAGGGGGGAATGAGCAGTTCTTC. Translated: CASSPPATGGNEQFF.

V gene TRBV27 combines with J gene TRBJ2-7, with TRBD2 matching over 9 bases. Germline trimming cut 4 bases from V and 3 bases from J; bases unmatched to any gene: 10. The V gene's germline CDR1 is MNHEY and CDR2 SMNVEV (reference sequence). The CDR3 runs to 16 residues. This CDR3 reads CASSSQASGERYEQYF. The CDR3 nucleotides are TGTGCCAGCAGTTCCCAGGCTAGCGGGGAGCGCTACGAGCAGTACTTC.

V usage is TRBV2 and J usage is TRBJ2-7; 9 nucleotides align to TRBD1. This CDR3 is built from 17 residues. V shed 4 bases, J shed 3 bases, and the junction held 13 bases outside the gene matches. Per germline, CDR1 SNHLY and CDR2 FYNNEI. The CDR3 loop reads CASSASQGAITFYEQYF. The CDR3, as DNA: TGTGCCAGCAGTGCCTCACAGGGGGCTATTACCTTCTACGAGCAGTACTTC. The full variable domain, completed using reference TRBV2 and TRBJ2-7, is EPEVTQTPSHQVTQMGQEVILRCVPISNHLYFYWYRQILGQKVEFLVSFYNNEISEKSEIFDDQFSVERPDGSNFTLKIRSTKLEDSAMYFCASSASQGAITFYEQYFGPGTRLTVT.

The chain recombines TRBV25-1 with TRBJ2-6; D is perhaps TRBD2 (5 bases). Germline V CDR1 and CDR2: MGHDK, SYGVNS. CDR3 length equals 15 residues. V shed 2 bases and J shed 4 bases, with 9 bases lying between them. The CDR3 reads CASSEEGPGANVLTF. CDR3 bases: TGTGCCAGCAGTGAAGAGGGTCCCGGGGCCAACGTCCTGACTTTC.

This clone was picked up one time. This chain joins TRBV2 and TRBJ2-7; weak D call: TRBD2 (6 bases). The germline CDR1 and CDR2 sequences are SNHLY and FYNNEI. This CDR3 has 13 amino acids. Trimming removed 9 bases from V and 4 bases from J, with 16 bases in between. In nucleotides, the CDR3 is TGTGCCAGTGGAGGGAATATGGCATACGAGCAGTACTTC. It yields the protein CASGGNMAYEQYF. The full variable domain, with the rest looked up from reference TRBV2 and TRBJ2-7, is EPEVTQTPSHQVTQMGQEVILRCVPISNHLYFYWYRQILGQKVEFLVSFYNNEISEKSEIFDDQFSVERPDGSNFTLKIRSTKLEDSAMYFCASGGNMAYEQYFGPGTRLTVT.

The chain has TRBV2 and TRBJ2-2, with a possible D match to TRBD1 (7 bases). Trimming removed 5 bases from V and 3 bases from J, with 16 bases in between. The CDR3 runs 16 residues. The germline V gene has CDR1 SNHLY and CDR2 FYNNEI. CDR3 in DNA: TGTGCCAGCAGTCTAGGGGGCGCGGGGTACACCGGGGAGCTGTTTTTT. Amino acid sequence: CASSLGGAGYTGELFF.

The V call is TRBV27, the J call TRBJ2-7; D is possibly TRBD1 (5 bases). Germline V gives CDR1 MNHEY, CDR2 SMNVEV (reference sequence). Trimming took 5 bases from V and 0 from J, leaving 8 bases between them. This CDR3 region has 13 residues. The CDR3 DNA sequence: TGTGCCAGCAGTCAACAGGCCTCCTACGAGCAGTACTTC. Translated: CASSQQASYEQYF.

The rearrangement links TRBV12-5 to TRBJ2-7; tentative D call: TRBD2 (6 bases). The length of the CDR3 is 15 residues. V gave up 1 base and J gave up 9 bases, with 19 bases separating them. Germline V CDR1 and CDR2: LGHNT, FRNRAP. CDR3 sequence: CASGLGTNPPLRQYF. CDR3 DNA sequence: TGTGCTAGTGGTTTGGGGACTAATCCCCCCCTAAGGCAGTACTTC.

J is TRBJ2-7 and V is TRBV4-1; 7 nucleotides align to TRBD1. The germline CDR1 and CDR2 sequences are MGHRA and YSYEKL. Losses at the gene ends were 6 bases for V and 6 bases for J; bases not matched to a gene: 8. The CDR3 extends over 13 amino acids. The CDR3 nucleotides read TGCGCCAGCAGACCCCGGGACAGACCCGAGCAGTACTTC. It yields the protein CASRPRDRPEQYF.

The CDR3 spells CSVDPGGFTEAFF. The CDR3 DNA follows: TGCAGCGTTGACCCAGGGGGCTTCACTGAAGCTTTCTTT. V usage is TRBV29-1 and J usage is TRBJ1-1; 8 nucleotides agree with TRBD1. From germline, CDR1 is SQVTM and CDR2 ANQGSEA. The CDR3 length is 13 residues. J lost 4 bases, V lost 3 bases, and 4 bases had no gene match.

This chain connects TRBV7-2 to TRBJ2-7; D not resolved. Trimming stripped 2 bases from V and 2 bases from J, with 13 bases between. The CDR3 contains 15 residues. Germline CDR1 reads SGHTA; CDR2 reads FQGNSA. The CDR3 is CASSLRVTITYEQYF. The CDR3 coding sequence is TGTGCCAGCAGCTTACGGGTTACTATAACCTACGAGCAGTACTTC.

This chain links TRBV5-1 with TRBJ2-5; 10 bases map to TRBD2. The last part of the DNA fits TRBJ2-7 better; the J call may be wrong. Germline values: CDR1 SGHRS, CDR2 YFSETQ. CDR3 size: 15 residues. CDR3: CASSLVAGGSYEQYF. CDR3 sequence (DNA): TGCGCCAGCAGCTTGGTAGCGGGGGGCTCCTACGAGCAGTACTTC.

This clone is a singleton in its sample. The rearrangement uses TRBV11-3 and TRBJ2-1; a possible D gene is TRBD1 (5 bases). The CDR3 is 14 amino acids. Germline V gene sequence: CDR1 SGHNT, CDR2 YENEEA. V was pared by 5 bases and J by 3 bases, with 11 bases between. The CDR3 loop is CASSRRQSYNEQFF. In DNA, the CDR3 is TGTGCCAGCAGCCGCAGACAGAGCTACAATGAGCAGTTCTTC.

The CDR3 DNA follows: TGTGCCAGCAGCTTAGCGCTAGCGGGAGGACCCGATACGCAGTATTTT. Encoded protein: CASSLALAGGPDTQYF. This chain joins TRBV7-2 and TRBJ2-3; TRBD2 matches at 11 bases. CDR3 size: 16 residues. J gave up 6 bases and V 0 bases, and 5 bases lay outside the gene matches. The germline gives CDR1 SGHTA, CDR2 FQGNSA.

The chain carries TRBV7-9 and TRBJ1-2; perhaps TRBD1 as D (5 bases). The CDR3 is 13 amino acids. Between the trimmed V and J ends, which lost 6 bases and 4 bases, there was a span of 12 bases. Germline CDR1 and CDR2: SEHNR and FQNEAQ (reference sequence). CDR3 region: CASRPQVSYGYTF. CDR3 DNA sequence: TGTGCCAGCAGGCCACAGGTTTCCTATGGCTACACCTTC.

The CDR3 region has the DNA TGTGCCAGCAGCTTAAACCGGGGTTACAATCAGCCCCAGCATTTT. Amino acids: CASSLNRGYNQPQHF. The genes are TRBV7-2 and TRBJ1-5; D is undetermined. Germline CDR1 is SGHTA and CDR2 is FQGNSA. The CDR3 consists of 15 residues. The V end was cut by 2 bases, the J end by 3 bases, with 11 bases between. Full variable domain (missing parts from reference TRBV7-2 and TRBJ1-5): GAGVSQSPSNKVTEKGKDVELRCDPISGHTALYWYRQSLGQGLEFLIYFQGNSAPDKSGLPSDRFSAERTGGSVSTLTIQRTQQEDSAVYLCASSLNRGYNQPQHFGDGTRLSIL.

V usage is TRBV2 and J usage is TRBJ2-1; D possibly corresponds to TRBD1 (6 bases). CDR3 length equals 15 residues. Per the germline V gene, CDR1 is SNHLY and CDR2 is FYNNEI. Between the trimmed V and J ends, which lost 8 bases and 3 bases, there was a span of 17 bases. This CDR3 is CASRTDRNNYNEQFF. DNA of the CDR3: TGTGCCAGCCGAACTGACAGGAACAACTACAATGAGCAGTTCTTC. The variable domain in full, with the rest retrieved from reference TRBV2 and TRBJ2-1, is EPEVTQTPSHQVTQMGQEVILRCVPISNHLYFYWYRQILGQKVEFLVSFYNNEISEKSEIFDDQFSVERPDGSNFTLKIRSTKLEDSAMYFCASRTDRNNYNEQFFGPGTRLTVL.

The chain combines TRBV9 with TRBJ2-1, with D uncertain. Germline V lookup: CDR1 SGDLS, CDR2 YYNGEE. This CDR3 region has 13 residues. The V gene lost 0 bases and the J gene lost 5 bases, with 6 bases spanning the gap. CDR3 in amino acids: CASSVARNNEQFF. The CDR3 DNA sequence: TGTGCCAGCAGCGTAGCGCGCAACAATGAGCAGTTCTTC.

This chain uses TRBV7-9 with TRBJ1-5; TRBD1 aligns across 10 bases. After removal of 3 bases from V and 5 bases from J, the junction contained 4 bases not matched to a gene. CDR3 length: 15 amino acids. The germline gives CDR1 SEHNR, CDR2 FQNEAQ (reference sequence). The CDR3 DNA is TGTGCCAGCAGCTTCGGGACAGGGGAATATCAGCCCCAGCATTTT. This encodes CASSFGTGEYQPQHF.

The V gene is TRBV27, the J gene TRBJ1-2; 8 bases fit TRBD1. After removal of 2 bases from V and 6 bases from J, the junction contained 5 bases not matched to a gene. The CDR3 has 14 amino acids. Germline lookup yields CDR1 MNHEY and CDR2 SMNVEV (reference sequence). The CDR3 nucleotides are TGTGCCAGCAGTTTACGGACAGGGCTCAATGGCTACACCTTC. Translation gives CASSLRTGLNGYTF.

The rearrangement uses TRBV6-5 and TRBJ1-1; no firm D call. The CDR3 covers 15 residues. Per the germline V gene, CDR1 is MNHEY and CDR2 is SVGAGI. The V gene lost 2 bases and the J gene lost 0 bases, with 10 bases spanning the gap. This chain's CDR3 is CASSYRRGMNTEAFF. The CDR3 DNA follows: TGTGCCAGCAGTTACCGACGGGGAATGAACACTGAAGCTTTCTTT.

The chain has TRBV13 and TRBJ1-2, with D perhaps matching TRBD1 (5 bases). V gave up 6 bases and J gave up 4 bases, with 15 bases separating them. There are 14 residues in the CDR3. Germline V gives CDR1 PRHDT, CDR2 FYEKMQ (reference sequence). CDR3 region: CASRQAWGGYGYTF. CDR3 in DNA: TGTGCCAGCAGACAAGCCTGGGGGGGCTATGGCTACACCTTC. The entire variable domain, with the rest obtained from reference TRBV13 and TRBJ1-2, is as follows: AAGVIQSPRHLIKEKRETATLKCYPIPRHDTVYWYQQGPGQDPQFLISFYEKMQSDKGSIPDRFSAQQFSDYHSELNMSSLELGDSALYFCASRQAWGGYGYTFGSGTRLTVV.

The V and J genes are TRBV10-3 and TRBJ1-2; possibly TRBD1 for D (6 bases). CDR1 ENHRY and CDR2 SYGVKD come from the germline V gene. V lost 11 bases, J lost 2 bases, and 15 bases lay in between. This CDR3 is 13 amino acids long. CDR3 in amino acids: CAAGRGLNYGYTF. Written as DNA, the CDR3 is TGTGCCGCGGGGAGGGGGTTAAACTATGGCTACACCTTC.

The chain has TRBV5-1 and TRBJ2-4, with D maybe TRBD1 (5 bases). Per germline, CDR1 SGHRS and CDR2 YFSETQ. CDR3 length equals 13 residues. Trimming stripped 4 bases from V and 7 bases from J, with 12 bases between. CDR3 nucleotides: TGCGCCAGCAGCGACACGACAGATAACATTCAGTACTTC. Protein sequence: CASSDTTDNIQYF.

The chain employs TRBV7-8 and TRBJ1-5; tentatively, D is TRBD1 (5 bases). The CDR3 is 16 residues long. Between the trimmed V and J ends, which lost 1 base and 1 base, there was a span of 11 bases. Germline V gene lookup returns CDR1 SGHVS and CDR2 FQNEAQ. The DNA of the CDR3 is TGTGCCAGCAGCTTAGATGAAAGGGGCAGCAATCAGCCCCAGCATTTT. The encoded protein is CASSLDERGSNQPQHF.

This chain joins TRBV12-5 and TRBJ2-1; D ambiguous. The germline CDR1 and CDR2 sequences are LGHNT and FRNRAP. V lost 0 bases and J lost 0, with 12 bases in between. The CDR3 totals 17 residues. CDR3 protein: CASGLVVFSGSYNEQFF. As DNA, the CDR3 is TGTGCTAGTGGTTTGGTGGTTTTCAGTGGCTCCTACAATGAGCAGTTCTTC.

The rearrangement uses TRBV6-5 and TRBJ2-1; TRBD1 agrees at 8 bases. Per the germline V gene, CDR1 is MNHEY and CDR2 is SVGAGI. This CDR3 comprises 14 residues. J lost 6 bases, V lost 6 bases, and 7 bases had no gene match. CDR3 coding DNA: TGTGCCAGCAGGGAGAGGACAGGGCTCAATGAGCAGTTCTTC. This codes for CASRERTGLNEQFF.